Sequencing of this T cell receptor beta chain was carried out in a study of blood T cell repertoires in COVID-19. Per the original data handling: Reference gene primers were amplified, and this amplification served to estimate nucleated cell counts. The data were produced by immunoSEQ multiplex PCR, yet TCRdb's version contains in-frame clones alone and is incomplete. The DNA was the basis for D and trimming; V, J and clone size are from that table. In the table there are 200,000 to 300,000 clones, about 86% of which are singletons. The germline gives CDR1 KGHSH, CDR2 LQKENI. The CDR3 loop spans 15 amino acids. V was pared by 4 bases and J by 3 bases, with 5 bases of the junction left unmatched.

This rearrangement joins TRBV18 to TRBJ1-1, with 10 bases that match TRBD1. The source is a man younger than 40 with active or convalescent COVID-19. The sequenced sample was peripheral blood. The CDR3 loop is CASSLRTGGDTEAFF. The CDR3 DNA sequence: TGTGCCAGCTCACTAAGGACAGGGGGGGACACTGAAGCTTTCTTT.